The entry that follows covers one T cell receptor beta chain sequence. The data are from a study of blood T cell repertoires in COVID-19. Looking at the study overall: T cells, B-cell-depleted T cells, or PBMCs supplied cDNA or gDNA.

TCRdb keeps only in-frame clones here, not all; method: immunoSEQ multiplex PCR. The data show some 45,000 clones, about 90% seen once. This receptor was identified in a man aged 45-65 years with active COVID-19. The sample consisted of peripheral blood.

This CDR3 is CASAGRAEDTQYF. CDR3 bases: TGTGCCAGCGCAGGCAGGGCCGAAGATACGCAGTATTTT. V is TRBV2 and J is TRBJ2-3, with D possibly being TRBD1 (5 bases). The CDR3 runs 13 residues. Germline CDR1 SNHLY, CDR2 FYNNEI. Trimming stripped 8 bases from V and 5 bases from J, with 14 bases between.